The 22 T cell receptor beta chains given below trace back to one sample, sequenced in a study of cytomegalovirus exposure and HLA in healthy donors (dated by TCRdb to 2017 to 2019). The library was built by means of the immunoSEQ multiplex PCR assay. A mixture of 60 forward primers for TCR Vbeta segments and 13 reverse primers for TCR Jbeta segments was used in the multiplex PCR. TCRdb holds this immuneACCESS table with in-frame rearrangements only. Some clones are missing; in checked studies, unresolved V genes explain under half, and the rest has no known cause. This sample lists about 140,000 clones; roughly 80% were detected once. The ten largest account for 1.5% to 2% of the sample. Sequencing was carried out using PBMCs. All receptors derive from a female donor in good health and CMV-seronegative.

The rearrangement joins TRBV12-5 to TRBJ2-2, with 16 bases fitting TRBD2. After removal of 7 bases from V and 9 bases from J, the junction contained 11 bases not matched to a gene. Germline V CDR1 and CDR2: LGHNT, FRNRAP. This CDR3 has 17 residues. DNA of the CDR3: TGTGCTAGTGCCTCCTCCGGGACTAGCGGGGGGGCGCGGGAGCTGTTTTTT. This sequence encodes CASASSGTSGGARELFF.

This chain connects TRBV7-9 to TRBJ1-2; no clear D. In germline, CDR1 is SEHNR, CDR2 FQNEAQ (reference sequence). This CDR3 comprises 10 residues. With 11 bases removed from V and 4 bases from J, the gap between germline ends came to 8 bases. The CDR3 sequence is CAAGGYGYTF. CDR3 DNA sequence: TGTGCCGCCGGAGGCTATGGCTACACCTTC. Full variable domain (remainder filled in from reference TRBV7-9 and TRBJ1-2): DTGVSQNPRHKITKRGQNVTFRCDPISEHNRLYWYRQTLGQGPEFLTYFQNEAQLEKSRLLSDRFSAERPKGSFSTLEIQRTEQGDSAMYLCAAGGYGYTFGSGTRLTVV.

The gene calls are TRBV9 and TRBJ2-5; 8 nucleotides agree with TRBD2. The CDR3 spans 15 residues. With V trimmed by 2 bases and J by 4 bases, 7 bases remained unmatched. The germline gives CDR1 SGDLS, CDR2 YYNGEE. The CDR3 region has the DNA TGTGCCAGCAGCGTGGACGGGGGGGCCACAGAGACCCAGTACTTC. Translating it yields CASSVDGGATETQYF.

The rearrangement links TRBV7-2 to TRBJ2-1; no firm D call. V lost 3 bases to trimming and J lost 3 bases, with 15 bases between them. CDR1 and CDR2 (germline): SGHTA, FQGNSA. CDR3 size: 16 residues. The CDR3 DNA follows: TGTGCCAGCAGCTTCACTCACGTTTTAATCTACAATGAGCAGTTCTTC. Amino acid sequence: CASSFTHVLIYNEQFF.

The V gene is TRBV6-4, the J gene TRBJ1-5; D remains unclear. Trimming pared 7 bases from V and 0 bases from J, leaving 7 bases between. CDR1 is MRHNA and CDR2 is SNTAGT in the germline V gene. The CDR3 has 13 residues. CDR3 in amino acids: CASTPHSNQPQHF. Written as DNA, the CDR3 is TGTGCCAGCACCCCCCATAGCAATCAGCCCCAGCATTTT.

The chain carries TRBV19 and TRBJ2-1; 7 bases map to TRBD2. CDR1 and CDR2 from the germline V gene are LNHDA and SQIVND (reference sequence). The CDR3 is made up of 14 amino acids. Losses at the gene ends were 4 bases for V and 7 bases for J; bases not matched to a gene: 7. CDR3 sequence (DNA): TGTGCCAGTAGTAGGAATCTAGCGGATAATGAGCAGTTCTTC. Protein sequence: CASSRNLADNEQFF.

This chain uses TRBV27 with TRBJ1-1, with TRBD1 identical over 9 bases. V lost 6 bases and J lost 4; bases outside the gene matches: 6. Germline V lookup: CDR1 MNHEY, CDR2 SMNVEV (reference sequence). CDR3 length equals 14 residues. The CDR3 here is CASRQQGAATEAFF. For the CDR3, the DNA is TGTGCCAGCAGGCAACAGGGGGCTGCCACTGAAGCTTTCTTT.

This clone was detected a few times. The chain has TRBV14 and TRBJ1-1; D is ambiguous. Germline V CDR1 and CDR2: SGHDN, FVKESK. Deletions cut 3 bases from V and 3 bases from J, with 8 bases between. CDR3 length: 13 residues. The CDR3 region has the DNA TGTGCCAGCAGCCACGTCTCCTACACTGAAGCTTTCTTT. Its translation is CASSHVSYTEAFF.

The chain combines TRBV6-5 with TRBJ1-1; 7 bases are a match to TRBD1. V was pared by 7 bases and J by 4 bases, with 0 bases of the junction left unmatched. CDR1 and CDR2 (germline): MNHEY, SVGAGI. This CDR3 comprises 11 residues. CDR3 residues: CASNRGTEAFF. The DNA for the CDR3 is TGTGCCAGCAACAGGGGCACTGAAGCTTTCTTT.

This clone has only one observation. The V call is TRBV7-3, the J call TRBJ2-3; 9 nucleotides agree with TRBD2. Germline V gene data show CDR1 as SGHTA and CDR2 as FQGTGA. The CDR3 extends over 16 amino acids. V was clipped by 6 bases and J by 2 bases; unmatched bases: 9. The CDR3, as DNA: TGTGCCAGCAGTTCTCACCCTAGCGGGAACACAGATACGCAGTATTTT. Amino acid sequence: CASSSHPSGNTDTQYF.

The chain couples TRBV11-3 to TRBJ2-7; 10 bases align to TRBD1. The junction had 9 bases not matched to a gene; V was cut back by 5 bases and J by 5 bases. The CDR3 spans 15 residues. CDR1 SGHNT and CDR2 YENEEA come from the germline V gene. The DNA for the CDR3 is TGTGCCAGCAGCACCGGGACAGGGGCATTCGACGAGCAGTACTTC. Translating gives CASSTGTGAFDEQYF.

V is TRBV11-2 and J is TRBJ2-5; TRBD2 matches at 16 bases. Germline CDR1 reads SGHAT; CDR2 reads FQNNGV. The CDR3 sequence is 18 residues long. With V trimmed by 4 bases and J by 4 bases, 9 bases remained unmatched. Written as DNA, the CDR3 is TGTGCCAGCAGCTCGGGACTAGCGGGGGGGCTTATAGTAGAGACCCAGTACTTC. Amino acids: CASSSGLAGGLIVETQYF.

The chain has TRBV18 and TRBJ2-1; a weak D match, TRBD2 (5 bases). The CDR3 sequence is 13 residues long. The germline gives CDR1 KGHSH, CDR2 LQKENI. V lost 0 bases and J 14 bases, leaving 14 bases between the germline ends. CDR3 DNA sequence: TGTGCCAGCTCACCACCCGCTCACCCGAGGGAGTTCTTC. This encodes CASSPPAHPREFF.

This clone was seen once. The chain uses TRBV7-2 and TRBJ1-1, with D perhaps matching TRBD1 (6 bases). This CDR3 is 15 amino acids long. The germline gives CDR1 SGHTA, CDR2 FQGNSA. V lost 7 bases and J lost 4, with 19 bases in between. The CDR3 sequence: CASTLKQGGSTEAFF. Written as DNA, the CDR3 is TGTGCCAGCACCCTTAAACAGGGAGGGAGCACTGAAGCTTTCTTT.

The rearrangement joins TRBV11-2 to TRBJ2-7; D may be TRBD1 (7 bases). CDR1 SGHAT and CDR2 FQNNGV come from the germline V gene. V shed 0 bases and J shed 2 bases, with 11 bases lying between them. The CDR3 length is 15 residues. CDR3 sequence (DNA): TGTGCCAGCAGCTTAGAGGCCAGGGGGGCCTACGAGCAGTACTTC. As protein: CASSLEARGAYEQYF.

Only a few counts were recorded for this clone. The chain joins TRBV7-9 to TRBJ2-7; TRBD1 might be the D (5 bases). The CDR3 length is 12 residues. Germline V CDR1 and CDR2: SEHNR, FQNEAQ (reference sequence). V was cut by 0 bases and J by 5 bases, with 5 bases left in between. The CDR3 nucleotides read TGTGCCAGCAGCTTAGCAGGGGACGAGCAGTACTTC. Its protein is CASSLAGDEQYF.

The chain links TRBV5-8 to TRBJ2-7; D unclear. Trimming left V 3 bases short and J 4 bases short, with 11 bases between. CDR1 is SGHTS, CDR2 YDEGEE, per germline. This CDR3 has 13 residues. The CDR3 loop is CASSSLAGYEQYF. As DNA, the CDR3 is TGTGCCAGCAGCTCCCTGGCAGGTTACGAGCAGTACTTC.

The chain employs TRBV28 and TRBJ2-5, with 10 bases that match TRBD1. Trimming cost V 7 bases and J 11 bases; bases outside gene matches: 10. The CDR3 spans 13 residues. Per the germline V gene, CDR1 is MDHEN and CDR2 is SYDVKM. CDR3 residues: CASTQRTGGEQYF. CDR3 nucleotide sequence: TGTGCCAGCACCCAAAGGACAGGGGGTGAGCAGTACTTC. Variable domain in full (rest from reference TRBV28 and TRBJ2-5): DVKVTQSSRYLVKRTGEKVFLECVQDMDHENMFWYRQDPGLGLRLIYFSYDVKMKEKGDIPEGYSVSREKKERFSLILESASTNQTSMYLCASTQRTGGEQYFGPGTRLLVL.

In the case of this clone: Relative to the germline gene, one junction end is altered; a read error may explain this. V gene TRBV7-9 combines with J gene TRBJ1-1; 10 bases match TRBD1. There are 17 residues in the CDR3. Germline loops: CDR1 SEHNR, CDR2 FQNEAQ (reference sequence). The CDR3, as DNA: TGTTCCAGCAGACCTCCGGGACAGGGGCATCCGCACACTGAAGCTTTCTTT. Protein: CSSRPPGQGHPHTEAFF.

The chain has TRBV7-6 and TRBJ1-2; 7 bases align to TRBD1. Germline V gene lookup returns CDR1 SGHVS and CDR2 FNYEAQ. The CDR3 is made up of 17 amino acids. V gave up 2 bases and J gave up 3 bases; unmatched junction bases: 12. The CDR3 here is CASSLSSSTGADYGYTF. In DNA form, the CDR3 reads TGTGCCAGCAGCTTATCTTCCTCAACAGGGGCCGACTATGGCTACACCTTC. Full variable domain (remainder filled in from reference TRBV7-6 and TRBJ1-2): GAGVSQSPRYKVTKRGQDVALRCDPISGHVSLYWYRQALGQGPEFLTYFNYEAQQDKSGLPNDRFSAERPEGSISTLTIQRTEQRDSAMYRCASSLSSSTGADYGYTFGSGTRLTVV.

The CDR3 protein is CASSGFVGQGGTSEQFF. CDR3 sequence (DNA): TGTGCCAGCAGCGGTTTTGTAGGACAGGGAGGTACAAGTGAGCAGTTCTTC. V and J are TRBV7-8 and TRBJ2-1, with 8 bases lining up with TRBD1. Trimming at V came to 5 bases and at J to 9 bases, leaving 18 bases not matched to a gene. The CDR3 extends over 17 amino acids. From germline, CDR1 is SGHVS and CDR2 FQNEAQ. Combining the CDR3 with reference TRBV7-8 and TRBJ2-1 gives the whole variable domain GAGVSQSPRYKVAKRGQDVALRCDPISGHVSLFWYQQALGQGPEFLTYFQNEAQLDKSGLPSDRFFAERPEGSVSTLKIQRTQQEDSAVYLCASSGFVGQGGTSEQFFGPGTRLTVL.

This rearrangement joins TRBV6-5 to TRBJ2-7; D is perhaps TRBD1 (7 bases). Germline values: CDR1 MNHEY, CDR2 SVGAGI. The ends were cut back, 4 bases at V and 7 bases at J, with 14 bases in the middle. The CDR3 consists of 13 residues. CDR3 DNA: TGTGCCAGCAGTTCCCAGGGGGGCGTGGAGCAGTACTTC. This gives the protein CASSSQGGVEQYF.